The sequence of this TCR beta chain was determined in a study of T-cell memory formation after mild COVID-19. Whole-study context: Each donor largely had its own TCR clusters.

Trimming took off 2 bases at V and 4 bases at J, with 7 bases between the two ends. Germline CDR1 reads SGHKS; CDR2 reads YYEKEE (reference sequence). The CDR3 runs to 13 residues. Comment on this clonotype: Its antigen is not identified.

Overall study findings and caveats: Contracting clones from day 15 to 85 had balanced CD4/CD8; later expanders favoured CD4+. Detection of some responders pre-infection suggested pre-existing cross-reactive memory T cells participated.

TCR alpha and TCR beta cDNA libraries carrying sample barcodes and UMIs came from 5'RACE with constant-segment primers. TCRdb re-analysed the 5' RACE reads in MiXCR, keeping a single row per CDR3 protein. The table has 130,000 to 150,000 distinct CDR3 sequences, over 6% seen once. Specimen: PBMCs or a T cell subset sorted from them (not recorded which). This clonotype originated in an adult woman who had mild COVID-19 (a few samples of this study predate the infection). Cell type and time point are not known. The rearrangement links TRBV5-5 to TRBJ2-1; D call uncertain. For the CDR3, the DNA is TGTGCCAGCAGCTTTGACCTTTACAATGAGCAGTTCTTC. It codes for CASSFDLYNEQFF.